Here is one T cell receptor beta chain with its context. This receptor's antigen is unknown. Base-call qualities are not available, and no considerably larger clone is one nucleotide away. The sample belongs to a study of cytomegalovirus exposure and HLA in healthy donors (dated by TCRdb to the late 2010s). With respect to the entire study: According to an earlier analysis of a few hundred of the donors, 150 million to 200 million T cells yielded over 90 million unique TCR beta sequences and roughly 280 Gb of sequence data. Roughly 300 gigabases of sequencing data and approximately 92 million unique TCR sequences made up an early release that covered approximately 650 HLA-typed donors. Among the roughly 410 genotyped donors, around 81% belonged to the genetic ancestry cluster associated with self-reported Caucasian donors. The aim of the study was to test whether cataloging public T cell receptors could identify signatures of past pathogen exposure. The study profiled the T cell repertoires of 550 to 700 subjects by immunosequencing and related them to cytomegalovirus serostatus. Besides the first cohort of about 730 subjects, a separate validation cohort made up of roughly 130 different subjects was used. To predict cytomegalovirus infection status, the study combined high-throughput TCR immunosequencing, statistical association of individual TCRs with disease status, and machine learning. A later analysis re-examined previously published TCR beta repertoires from around 670 donors and added high-resolution HLA genotyping to investigate patterns of TCR occurrence. Rather than using new phenotypic data, the later analysis identified candidate immune exposures from TCR beta sequences and from how often those sequences occurred across donors. To decide whether each TCR beta V gene segment behaved as functional or pseudogenic, an earlier analysis of some 600 of the donors relied on high-throughput TCR beta sequencing. Donor age, sex, ethnicity and CMV serostatus were compiled together with the repertoire data. Genome-wide SNP genotypes for about three fifths of the roughly 670 donors were used in a later genetic analysis, which treated that subset as a discovery cohort. All discovery cohort repertoires had been generated using a single sequencing platform. HLA typing included class I and class II loci at four-digit resolution. The number of donors typed differed by locus, with 629-630 for A, B, C, DRB1 and DQB1, approximately 500 for DQA1, about 610 for DPA1, and around 460 for DPB1. Roughly five DR-DQ haplotypes were handled as single units for association and clustering, since linkage in the cohort was strong. Among 300 to 500 genotyped donors of the cohort, an average of around 250,000 unique TCR beta nucleotide sequences was sequenced per donor, of which about 19% were non-productive. Results the study describes overall, beyond this receptor: Because counts were too low, some 16 rarely observed V segments, including chromosome 9 orphons, were excluded from the earlier analysis of some 540 of the donors. In both the original and validation cohorts, the classifier was reported to diagnose cytomegalovirus status with high specificity and sensitivity. Immune exposure information for the cohort was limited to CMV serostatus. Because some donors lacked HLA typing at each locus, the association tests relied only on the typed subset. Across donors, most TCR sequences were observed very rarely, whereas some public TCRs were present in many individuals. A further reported finding was that TCR beta sequences accurately predicted the HLA-A and HLA-B alleles for most subjects in the first cohort. The presence/absence analyses assumed that sequencing depth was roughly uniform across donors, and that assumption may not be true. Most CMV-associated TCR beta chains appeared to be HLA-restricted in a later analysis, and the HLA associations seemed to be driven largely by CMV exposure. Several of the top co-occurrence clusters appeared to be linked to parvovirus B19, influenza, CMV and Epstein-Barr virus, according to a later analysis. An association between a missense DCLRE1C variant and V-gene and J-gene trimming of TCR beta chains was found in a later genetic analysis and replicated in an independent cohort. In a later analysis, the rate of TCR association differed among HLA loci, with DRB1 alleles having the most associated TCRs and HLA-C alleles having the fewest. When HLA alleles, especially DR and DQ, strongly co-occurred, attributing TCR associations to individual alleles was difficult. The authors suggested that the approach could potentially be extended to other disease states and immunological phenotypes. Linkage disequilibrium might explain the correlated functional status among segregating V segments, but an unknown experimental factor could not be excluded. The study gave a list of 150 to 200 TCR beta chains associated with cytomegalovirus. A few of the identified cytomegalovirus-associated TCR beta chains were confirmed in vitro to be specific for cytomegalovirus antigens. In an earlier analysis of roughly 500 of the donors, most TCR beta V segments appeared in productive rearrangements about 90% or about 30% of the time, broadly matching IMGT annotations. A cluster of highly shared sequence variants was judged likely to represent a technical artifact of the sequencing pipeline. The 87-base-pair reads could not distinguish some IMGT-functional V segments, including TRBV6-2 and TRBV6-3, so those segments were excluded. A later analysis found that HLA-associated TCR beta chains were more clonally expanded and had lower generation probabilities than equally common non-associated chains. In this cohort, only TCR beta chains were sequenced, and detectable features were limited by the absence of alpha or paired-chain data. At a false discovery rate of 0.05, a later analysis linked approximately 18,000 TCR beta sequences to specific HLA alleles. In a later genetic analysis, fewer N-insertions in productive TCRs were reported among donors in an Asian-associated ancestry cluster than the approximately 710-donor mean.

The CDR3 runs 16 amino acids, cysteine and phenylalanine included. This entry keeps only the CDR3 DNA: 48 bases, framed from base 1. V and J lose 0 bases and 2 bases, and a span of 14 bases separates them. From a lookup of the germline V gene, CDR1 and CDR2 are MNHEY and SVGAGI. The method was the immunoSEQ multiplex PCR assay. The multiplex PCR relied on a mix of 60 forward primers for TCR Vbeta segments and 13 reverse primers for TCR Jbeta segments. A multiplex PCR assay on genomic DNA amplified the CDR3 region of rearranged TCR beta genes. The amplified TCR beta libraries were sequenced on the Illumina HiSeq System as 87-base-pair reads. Per the original workflow: A later analysis tallied 75 million to 95 million unique TCR beta chains across the 600 to 700 repertoires, and some 10 million of those chains were shared by two or more donors. Raw reads were error-corrected and collapsed into unique sequences by a nearest-neighbor algorithm in which closely related sequences were merged to remove PCR and sequencing errors. CDR3 sequences were aligned to IMGT reference sequences to assign V, D and J gene segments. Each retained sequence needed at least a six-nucleotide match to both a V gene segment and a J gene segment. A rearrangement counted as productive if the CDR3 had no stop codons and remained in frame with V and J, and every other rearrangement counted as non-productive. Following IMGT convention, CDR3 was defined as the stretch from the second conserved V-encoded cysteine up to the conserved J-encoded phenylalanine. In an earlier analysis of just under 600 of the donors, sequences lacking an unambiguous match to a single V gene segment were excluded. An earlier analysis of about 590 of the donors classified V segments as functional when productive rearrangements were above 56.7% and as segregating when the standard deviation between donors was above 5%. A statistical classification framework was built to diagnose cytomegalovirus status from the catalog of TCR beta chain sequences. V and J gene assignment, in a later analysis, came from comparing TCR nucleotide sequences with IMGT/GENE-DB human TR gene sequences. The TCRdist pipeline was used in a later analysis to assign CDR3 sequences and most-parsimonious VDJ recombination scenarios. A later analysis defined each TCR beta chain by its CDR3 amino acid sequence plus V-gene family, and excluded reads lacking a unique V-gene family. A later analysis removed 450 to 600 highly shared, low-generation-probability nucleotide sequences to deal with suspected cross-contamination and a sequencing artifact. For each public chain, a later analysis derived a clonal expansion index from normalized ranks of inferred template counts within each repertoire. In a later analysis, generation probabilities were computed with a VDJ recombination model fitted to out-of-frame rearrangements, and the resulting probabilities were checked against IGoR. In a later analysis, hypergeometric tests were used to score TCR-TCR, TCR-HLA and TCR-CMV co-occurrence, with a repertoire-size bias correction applied to TCR pairs. False discovery rates were estimated in a later analysis by permuting HLA or CMV assignments 20 times. In a later analysis, co-occurring TCRs were grouped using DBSCAN, with TCRdist sequence similarity added in when clustering inside HLA-allele-positive subsets. Repertoires with fewer than 30,000 or more than 120,000 public chains, plus five repertoires with anomalous nucleotide sharing, were excluded from co-occurrence clustering. This is the immuneACCESS table as TCRdb keeps it, with only in-frame sequences that have V and J called. A part of the clones is gone; compared with another copy, unresolved V genes explain less than half, and the rest is unexplained. V, J and clone size were drawn from that table, and D and trimming were deduced from the DNA. The sample contains nearly 200,000 clones, 75% to 85% of them found a single time. The ten most abundant clones make up over 5% of the sample.

In total, about 650 healthy bone marrow donors made up the cohort. At the time of sampling, all cohort members were nominally healthy, though unrecorded immune exposures were likely present. The donor tested CMV seropositive, placing the donor among the 290 or so seropositive members of the cohort. Each donor provided a peripheral blood sample, and peripheral blood mononuclear cells were used for TCR beta sequencing. Genomic DNA was extracted from the blood cell samples with the Qiagen DNeasy Blood Extraction Kit. The sample comprised PBMCs. Rearrangement joined TRBV6-5 to TRBJ2-7; the D gene is possibly TRBD1, with 6 bases matching. This sequence was found in a woman in her fifties or sixties in good health and CMV-seropositive. The DNA is as follows: TGTGCCAGCAGTTACTCAAACTCAGGGGTCCCCTACGAGCAGTACTTC. Its coded protein is CASSYSNSGVPYEQYF.